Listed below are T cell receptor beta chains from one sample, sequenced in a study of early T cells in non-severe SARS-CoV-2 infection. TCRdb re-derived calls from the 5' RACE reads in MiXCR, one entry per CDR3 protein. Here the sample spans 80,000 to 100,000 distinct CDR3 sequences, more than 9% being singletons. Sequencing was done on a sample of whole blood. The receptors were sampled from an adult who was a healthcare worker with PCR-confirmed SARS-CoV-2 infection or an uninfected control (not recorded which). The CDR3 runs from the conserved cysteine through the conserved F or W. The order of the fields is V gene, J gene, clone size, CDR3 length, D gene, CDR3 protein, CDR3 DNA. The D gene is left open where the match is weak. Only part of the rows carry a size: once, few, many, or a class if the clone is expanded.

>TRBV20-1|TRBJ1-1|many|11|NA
CSAEENTEAFF
TGCAGTGCTGAGGAGAACACTGAAGCTTTCTTT
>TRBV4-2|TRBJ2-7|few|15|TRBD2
CASRGTSGRAYEQYF
TGTGCCAGCAGGGGAACTAGCGGGAGGGCGTACGAGCAGTACTTC
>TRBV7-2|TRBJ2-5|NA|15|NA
CASSLAGGSGETQYF
TGTGCCAGCAGCTTAGCTGGGGGCTCGGGAGAGACCCAGTACTTC
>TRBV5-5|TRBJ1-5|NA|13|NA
CASSLFPDQPQHF
TGTGCCAGCAGCTTGTTTCCTGATCAGCCCCAGCATTTT
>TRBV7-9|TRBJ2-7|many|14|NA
CASSPGVHSYEQYF
TGTGCCAGCAGCCCGGGGGTCCACTCCTACGAGCAGTACTTC
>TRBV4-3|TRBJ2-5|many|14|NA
CASSQEVIQETQYF
TGCGCCAGCAGCCAAGAGGTTATCCAAGAGACCCAGTACTTC
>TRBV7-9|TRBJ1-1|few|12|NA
CASRGLNTEAFF
TGTGCCAGCCGCGGGCTGAACACTGAAGCTTTCTTT
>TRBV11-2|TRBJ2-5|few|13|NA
CASSLDYQETQYF
TGTGCCAGCAGCTTGGACTATCAAGAGACCCAGTACTTC
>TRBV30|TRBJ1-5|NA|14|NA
CAWSRQDSNQPQHF
TGTGCCTGGAGTCGGCAGGACAGCAATCAGCCCCAGCATTTT
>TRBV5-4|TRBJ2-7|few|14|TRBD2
CASSSGLAAHEQYF
TGTGCCAGCAGCTCTGGACTAGCGGCACACGAGCAGTACTTC
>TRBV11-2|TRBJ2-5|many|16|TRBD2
CASSFVLAGLQETQYF
TGTGCCAGCAGCTTTGTACTAGCGGGGCTCCAAGAGACCCAGTACTTC
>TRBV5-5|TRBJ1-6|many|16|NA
CASSLDRQGYNSPLHF
TGTGCCAGCAGCTTGGATCGGCAGGGTTATAATTCACCCCTCCACTTT
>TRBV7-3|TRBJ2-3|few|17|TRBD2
CASSLRGRATSTDTQYF
TGTGCCAGCAGCTTACGAGGGAGGGCCACTAGCACAGATACGCAGTATTTT
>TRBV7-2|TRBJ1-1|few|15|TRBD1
CASSKLGQGGTEAFF
TGTGCCAGCAGCAAACTAGGACAGGGTGGCACTGAAGCTTTCTTT
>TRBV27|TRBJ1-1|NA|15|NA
CASSLIGGGITEAFF
TGTGCCAGCAGTTTAATTGGTGGAGGGATCACTGAAGCTTTCTTT
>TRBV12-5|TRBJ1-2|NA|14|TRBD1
CASGYGTASYGYTF
TGTGCTAGTGGTTACGGGACAGCCAGTTATGGCTACACCTTC
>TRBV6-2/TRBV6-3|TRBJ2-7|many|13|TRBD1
CASGPWTGNEQYF
TGTGCCAGCGGCCCTTGGACAGGGAACGAGCAGTACTTC
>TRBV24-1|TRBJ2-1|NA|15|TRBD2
CATSDRTSGTSEQFF
TGTGCCACCAGTGACAGGACTAGCGGGACTTCTGAGCAGTTCTTC
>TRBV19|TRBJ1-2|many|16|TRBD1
CASSILRRSGGYGYTF
TGTGCCAGTAGTATACTCCGCCGATCAGGGGGCTATGGCTACACCTTC
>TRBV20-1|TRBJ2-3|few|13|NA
CSVRSGPEGTQYF
TGCAGTGTTAGGAGCGGGCCCGAGGGCACGCAGTATTTT
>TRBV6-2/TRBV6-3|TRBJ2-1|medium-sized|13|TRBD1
CASIMTGLGEQFF
TGTGCCAGCATCATGACAGGGCTGGGTGAGCAGTTCTTC
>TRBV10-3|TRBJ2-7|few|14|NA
CAISPGLIQYEQYF
TGTGCCATCTCCCCGGGACTGATCCAGTACGAGCAGTACTTC
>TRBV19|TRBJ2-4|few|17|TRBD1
CASSKFRDRGPQNIQYF
TGTGCCAGTAGTAAATTCCGGGACAGGGGGCCCCAAAACATTCAGTACTTC
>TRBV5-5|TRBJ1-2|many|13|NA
CASSLEGRYGYTF
TGTGCCAGCAGCTTGGAGGGCCGGTATGGCTACACCTTC
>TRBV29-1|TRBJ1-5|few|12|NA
CSVGTEGQPQHF
TGCAGCGTTGGGACAGAGGGTCAGCCCCAGCATTTT
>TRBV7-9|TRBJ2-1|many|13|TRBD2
CASLLAGVSEQFF
TGTGCCAGTCTTTTAGCGGGAGTTTCGGAGCAGTTCTTC
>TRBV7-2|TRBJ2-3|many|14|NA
CASSWRRITDTQYF
TGTGCCAGCAGCTGGAGACGGATCACAGATACGCAGTATTTT
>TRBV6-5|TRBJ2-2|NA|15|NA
CASSYGGPDTGELFF
TGTGCCAGCAGTTATGGCGGGCCGGACACCGGGGAGCTGTTTTTT
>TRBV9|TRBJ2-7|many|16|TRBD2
CASSEGRTGGPYEQYF
TGTGCCAGCAGCGAGGGTCGGACGGGAGGGCCGTACGAGCAGTACTTC
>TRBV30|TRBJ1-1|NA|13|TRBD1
CAFSRDSGNEAFF
TGTGCCTTCTCCCGGGACAGCGGGAATGAAGCTTTCTTT
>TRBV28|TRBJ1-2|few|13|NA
CASTQDRNYGYTF
TGTGCCAGCACCCAAGACAGGAACTATGGCTACACCTTC
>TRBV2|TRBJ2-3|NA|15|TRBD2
CASSERSGSTDTQYF
TGTGCCAGCAGTGAACGTAGCGGGTCCACAGATACGCAGTATTTT
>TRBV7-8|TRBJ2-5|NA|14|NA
CASSLGTNQETQYF
TGTGCCAGCAGCTTAGGGACAAACCAAGAGACCCAGTACTTC
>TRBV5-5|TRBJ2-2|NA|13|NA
CASSLVVGGELFF
TGTGCCAGCAGCTTGGTGGTTGGTGGGGAGCTGTTTTTT
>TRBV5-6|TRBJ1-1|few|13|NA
CASSFLSGDEAFF
TGTGCCAGCAGCTTTTTGTCAGGGGACGAAGCTTTCTTT
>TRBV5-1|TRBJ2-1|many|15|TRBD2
CASSLLAGADNEQFF
TGCGCCAGCAGCTTACTAGCGGGAGCAGACAATGAGCAGTTCTTC
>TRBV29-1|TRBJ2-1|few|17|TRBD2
CSVVGAASGRAADEQFF
TGCAGCGTTGTAGGTGCGGCTAGCGGGAGGGCCGCGGATGAGCAGTTCTTC
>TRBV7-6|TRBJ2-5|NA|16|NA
CASSLGPQGSQETQYF
TGTGCCAGCAGCTTAGGACCTCAGGGGTCCCAAGAGACCCAGTACTTC
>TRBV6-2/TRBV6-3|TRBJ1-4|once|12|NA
CASGQAKEKLFF
TGTGCCAGCGGCCAGGCTAAAGAAAAACTGTTTTTT
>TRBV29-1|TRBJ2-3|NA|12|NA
CSVDRVTDTQYF
TGCAGCGTTGATAGGGTCACAGATACGCAGTATTTT
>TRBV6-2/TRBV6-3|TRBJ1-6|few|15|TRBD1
CASSYEGQGRSPLHF
TGTGCCAGCAGTTACGAAGGACAGGGGAGATCACCCCTCCACTTT
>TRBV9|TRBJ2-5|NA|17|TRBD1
CASSALPGTGGRETQYF
TGTGCCAGCAGCGCCCTCCCCGGGACAGGGGGCCGGGAGACCCAGTACTTC
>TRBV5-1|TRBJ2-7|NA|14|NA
CASSAGPPSYEQYF
TGCGCCAGCAGCGCCGGGCCTCCGTCCTACGAGCAGTACTTC
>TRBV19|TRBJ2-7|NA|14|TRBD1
CASSITGGLYEQYF
TGTGCCAGTAGTATAACAGGGGGCCTCTACGAGCAGTACTTC
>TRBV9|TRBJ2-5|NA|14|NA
CASSVRSYQETQYF
TGTGCCAGCAGCGTTCGGTCTTACCAAGAGACCCAGTACTTC
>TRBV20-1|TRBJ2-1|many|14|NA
CSAGRGAVYNEQFF
TGCAGTGCTGGTCGGGGGGCGGTTTACAATGAGCAGTTCTTC
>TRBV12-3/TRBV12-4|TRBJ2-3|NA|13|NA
CASRRRVGDTQYF
TGTGCCAGCAGGCGTAGGGTGGGAGATACGCAGTATTTT
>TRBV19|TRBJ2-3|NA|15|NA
CASSINRETEDTQYF
TGTGCCAGTAGTATAAACCGGGAGACGGAAGATACGCAGTATTTT